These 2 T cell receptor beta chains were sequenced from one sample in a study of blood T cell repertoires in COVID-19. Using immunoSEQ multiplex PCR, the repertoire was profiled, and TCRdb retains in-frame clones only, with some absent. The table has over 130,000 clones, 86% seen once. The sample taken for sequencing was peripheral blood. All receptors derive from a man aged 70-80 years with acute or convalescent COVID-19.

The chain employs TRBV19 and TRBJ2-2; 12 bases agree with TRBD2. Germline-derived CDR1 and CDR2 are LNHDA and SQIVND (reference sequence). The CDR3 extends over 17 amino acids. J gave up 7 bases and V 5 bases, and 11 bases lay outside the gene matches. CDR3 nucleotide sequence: TGTGCCAGTAGTCGCCCGGGACTAGCGGGCGTAGGCGGGGAGCTGTTTTTT. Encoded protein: CASSRPGLAGVGGELFF.

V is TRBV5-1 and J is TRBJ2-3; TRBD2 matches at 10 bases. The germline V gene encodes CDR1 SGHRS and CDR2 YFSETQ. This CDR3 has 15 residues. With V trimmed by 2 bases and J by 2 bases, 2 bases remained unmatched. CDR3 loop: CASSLLAGYTDTQYF. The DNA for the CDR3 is TGCGCCAGCAGCTTACTAGCGGGGTACACAGATACGCAGTATTTT.